This TCR beta chain is drawn from a study of blood T cell repertoires in COVID-19. The Seattle patients, enrolled during active infection, were followed longitudinally. Original handling: It was from reference gene primer amplification that nucleated cell counts were estimated. Only in-frame clones appear in the TCRdb table, and some are missing; sequencing was by immunoSEQ multiplex PCR. V, J and clone size were drawn from that table, and D and trimming were deduced from the DNA. The table shows roughly 340,000 clones, with about 89% occurring only once. The CDR3 totals 14 residues. V was trimmed by 6 bases and J by 0 bases, leaving 12 bases between them. Germline V lookup: CDR1 SNHLY, CDR2 FYNNEI.

The source is a woman aged 30 to 39 with COVID-19, enrolled during active disease. This rearrangement joins TRBV2 to TRBJ2-7; tentative D call: TRBD1 (6 bases). Material: peripheral blood. CDR3 sequence: CASRAGAISYEQYF. CDR3 nucleotide sequence: TGTGCCAGCAGGGCAGGGGCCATCTCCTACGAGCAGTACTTC. Filled out from reference TRBV2 and TRBJ2-7, the complete variable domain reads EPEVTQTPSHQVTQMGQEVILRCVPISNHLYFYWYRQILGQKVEFLVSFYNNEISEKSEIFDDQFSVERPDGSNFTLKIRSTKLEDSAMYFCASRAGAISYEQYFGPGTRLTVT.